This is a list of T cell receptor beta chains from one sample in a study of T cell responses to AZD1222 COVID-19 vaccine. Clones were sequenced by immunoSEQ multiplex PCR, and TCRdb holds only the in-frame ones, with some missing. Of roughly 140,000 clones listed, about nine tenths are singletons. The source was peripheral blood, collected 28 days after the second AZD1222 dose. These receptors were taken from an adult who received the AZD1222 COVID-19 vaccine. The CDR3 runs from the conserved cysteine through the conserved F or W. Expanded clones get a size class; other rows say once, few or many, or leave the size out.

TRBV4-2,-,CASSQDRFSGNTIYF
TRBV19,-,CASSTKTGGGSPLHF
TRBV6-5,-,CASSYNSLGRWEKLFF
TRBV6-6,-,CASSLLDRVNPYEQYF
TRBV28,-,CASSSTGSGETQYF
TRBV7-7,once,CASTQTSGDTGELFF
TRBV28,-,CASRGRPPGADTQYF
TRBV5-1,-,CASSQHPGSGAIRSPLHF
TRBV21-1,-,CAPQGRTPTFYEQYF
TRBV15,-,CATSRDISSGANVLTF
TRBV19,once,CASSLAGNKRGTQYF
TRBV11-2,-,CASSLGLRDTIYF
TRBV6-1,-,CASSEVPGRTDTQYF
TRBV18,-,CASSPLTGTSGKETQYF
TRBV5-1,-,CASRPRQGAFSNSPLHF
TRBV9,-,CASSEGGRRYNEQFF
TRBV20-1,-,CSASAPNQPQHF